This is a list of T cell receptor beta chains from one sample in a study of T cells in tumors after PD-1 blockade. The method was immunoSEQ multiplex PCR; TCRdb's version includes in-frame clones alone and lacks a portion of them. This table holds 32,000 or so clones, over 75% found once. The sample consisted of PBMCs, taken before anti-PD-1 treatment. All receptors derive from a human donor with basal cell carcinoma. Each CDR3 is given with its conserved first and last residue. Each record gives: clone size, J gene, D gene, V gene, CDR3 DNA, CDR3 protein. The D gene is left open where the match is weak. For some rows the clone size is stated as once, few or many, or as a class when expanded; others skip it.

NA,TRBJ1-5,TRBD1,TRBV13,TGTGCCAGCAGCCCTCCGGACAGGGAGAATAGCAATCAGCCCCAGCATTTT,CASSPPDRENSNQPQHF
NA,TRBJ1-2,NA,TRBV29-1,TGCAGCGTTGAAGAAAAGGTTGGCTATGGCTACACCTTC,CSVEEKVGYGYTF
NA,TRBJ2-3,NA,TRBV11-1,TGTGCCAGCAGCCCGCGGACGAGGGGGTGGACAGATACGCAGTATTTT,CASSPRTRGWTDTQYF
NA,TRBJ1-2,TRBD1,TRBV5-8,TGTGCCAGCAGATCTAGAGGACAGGGGATTGGCTACACCTTC,CASRSRGQGIGYTF
few,TRBJ2-1,TRBD2,TRBV28,TGTGCCAGCAGTTTATCGTATAGCGGGAGGGGTGAGCAGTTCTTC,CASSLSYSGRGEQFF
NA,TRBJ1-4,NA,TRBV4-2,TGTGCCAGCAGCCGGGGTGCAACTAATGAAAAACTGTTTTTT,CASSRGATNEKLFF
NA,TRBJ2-3,NA,TRBV6-5,TGTGCCAGCAGTTATGGACGGCCACCAGATACGCAGTATTTT,CASSYGRPPDTQYF
NA,TRBJ2-6,TRBD1,TRBV6-1,TGTGCCAGCAGTGGACGGACAGGCGGGGCCAACGTCCTGACTTTC,CASSGRTGGANVLTF
NA,TRBJ2-1,NA,TRBV5-4,TGTGCCAGCAGCTTGGACAGCTCGGGGTTGAATGAGCAGTTCTTC,CASSLDSSGLNEQFF
NA,TRBJ1-4,NA,TRBV30,TGTGCCTGGAGTGTACGGGGGGGTAATGAAAAACTGTTTTTT,CAWSVRGGNEKLFF
NA,TRBJ1-2,NA,TRBV29-1,TGCAGCGTTGAGGGAGCCCTTTTTCCCGGCTACACCTTC,CSVEGALFPGYTF
once,TRBJ2-7,NA,TRBV5-8,TGTGCCAGCAGCTTAATGGGATCTTGGGAGCAGTACTTC,CASSLMGSWEQYF
once,TRBJ2-2,NA,TRBV27,TGTGCCAGCAGAGATCCGACCTGGAGCGGGGAGCTGTTTTTT,CASRDPTWSGELFF
NA,TRBJ1-2,NA,TRBV18,TGTGCCAGCTCACCACGGGACGCCCTGACCCGAAACTATGGCTACACCTTC,CASSPRDALTRNYGYTF
NA,TRBJ1-1,TRBD1,TRBV7-6,TGTGCCAGCAGCTTACCACAGGGGGAAGCTTTCTTT,CASSLPQGEAFF
NA,TRBJ1-5,NA,TRBV6-2/TRBV6-3,TGTGCCAGCAGTTACTTCGGGGCCGGTAGCAATCAGCCCCAGCATTTT,CASSYFGAGSNQPQHF
NA,TRBJ1-3,NA,TRBV11-3,TGTGCCAGCGGCAAACAGGGAACTGGAAACACCATATATTTT,CASGKQGTGNTIYF
NA,TRBJ1-3,TRBD1,TRBV7-9,TGTGCCAGCACCGCGGACAGGGGATCTGCTAGGGCTGGAAACACCATATATTTT,CASTADRGSARAGNTIYF
NA,TRBJ2-6,NA,TRBV14,TGTGCCAGCAGCCAGCTCGGGAGCTCTGGGGCCAACGTCCTGACTTTC,CASSQLGSSGANVLTF
NA,TRBJ2-3,NA,TRBV5-1,TGCGCCAGCAGCTTGGATTCGGGGCGGGATACGCAGTATTTT,CASSLDSGRDTQYF
NA,TRBJ1-6,NA,TRBV7-8,TGTGCCAGCAGCTTAGCTTACAGGGATGCTTCACCCCTCCACTTT,CASSLAYRDASPLHF
NA,TRBJ1-3,NA,TRBV7-3,TGTGCCAGCAGCCCTACCCGGGGCTGGGGTAACACCATATATTTT,CASSPTRGWGNTIYF
NA,TRBJ1-2,NA,TRBV5-4,TGTGCCAGCAGCTCCCTCATACGGGACGGCTATGGCTACACCTTC,CASSSLIRDGYGYTF
few,TRBJ1-5,TRBD1,TRBV7-2,TGTGCCAGCAGCTTAGGGGACAGGGGGGGGCAGCCCCAGCATTTT,CASSLGDRGGQPQHF
NA,TRBJ1-1,NA,TRBV30,TGTGCCTGGAGGGGGCCCCTTCCACCTGAAGCTTTCTTT,CAWRGPLPPEAFF
NA,TRBJ1-3,NA,TRBV5-1,TGCGCCAGCAGCTTCGGGGTTGGAAACACCATATATTTT,CASSFGVGNTIYF
NA,TRBJ2-7,NA,TRBV12-2,TGTGCAAGTCGCCCCAGTCCGGGACTAGCGGGGGGGCCCGAGCAGTACTTC,CASRPSPGLAGGPEQYF
NA,TRBJ2-2,TRBD2,TRBV6-4,TGTGCCAGCAGTGAGTTAGCGGGGGGAGCGAACACCGGGGAGCTGTTTTTT,CASSELAGGANTGELFF
NA,TRBJ2-5,NA,TRBV2,TGTGCCAGCACCGTACGAGAGACCCAGTACTTC,CASTVRETQYF
once,TRBJ2-5,TRBD2,TRBV5-1,TGCGCCAGCAGCTTATCTACCCTCGGGGGGGGGCAAGAGACCCAGTACTTC,CASSLSTLGGGQETQYF
NA,TRBJ2-6,TRBD2,TRBV18,TGTGCCAGCTCACCACCGACTAGCGCCAGCTCTGGGGCCAACGTCCTGACTTTC,CASSPPTSASSGANVLTF
once,TRBJ2-7,TRBD2,TRBV3-1/TRBV3-2,TGTGCCAGCAGACTAGCGGGAGCCTACGAGCAGTACTTC,CASRLAGAYEQYF
NA,TRBJ2-7,NA,TRBV10-2,TGCGCCAGCAGTTTTCAGGGACGTTACGAGCAGTACTTC,CASSFQGRYEQYF
many,TRBJ1-1,TRBD1,TRBV6-2/TRBV6-3,TGTGCCAGCAGTTACTCGCCTGGGACAGGGGTGGCTGAAGCTTTCTTT,CASSYSPGTGVAEAFF
NA,TRBJ2-7,NA,TRBV6-1,TGTGCCAGCAGTGAAGAGGGCAGTAGCACCTACGAGCAGTACTTC,CASSEEGSSTYEQYF
NA,TRBJ2-5,NA,TRBV5-1,TGCGCCAGCAGCTTGGTGGGGGGAAAAGAGACCCAGTACTTC,CASSLVGGKETQYF
NA,TRBJ2-4,TRBD2,TRBV10-1,TGCGCCAGCAGTGAGGAAGGACTAGCGGGGGAAAACATTCAGTACTTC,CASSEEGLAGENIQYF
NA,TRBJ1-2,TRBD1,TRBV15,TGTGCCACCAGCAGGACAAGGGACAGGGTCCCTAACTATGGCTACACCTTC,CATSRTRDRVPNYGYTF
NA,TRBJ2-7,NA,TRBV6-5,TGTGCCAGCAGGGGGGGGGCTCACTACGAGCAGTACTTC,CASRGGAHYEQYF
NA,TRBJ1-6,NA,TRBV2,TGTGCCAGCAGTGAAGATGAGTCCTATAATTCACCCCTCCACTTT,CASSEDESYNSPLHF
NA,TRBJ2-7,NA,TRBV7-2,TGTGCCAGCAGCTCAGCAGAAGGGCGGGTTGTCTACGAGCAGTACTTC,CASSSAEGRVVYEQYF
large,TRBJ2-1,TRBD2,TRBV5-8,TGTGCCAGCAGCTCACTAGCGTCGGGATTAGGAGATGAGCAGTTCTTC,CASSSLASGLGDEQFF
NA,TRBJ2-2,NA,TRBV5-8,TGTGCCAGCAGCTTGTATAACACCGGGGAGCTGTTTTTT,CASSLYNTGELFF
NA,TRBJ2-5,NA,TRBV12-3/TRBV12-4,TGTGCCAGCAGTTACACCCGAAACAACAAGCAGTACTTC,CASSYTRNNKQYF
NA,TRBJ1-6,TRBD1,TRBV30,TGTGCCTGGGGACGAGGGGGCCGGAATTCACCCCTCCACTTT,CAWGRGGRNSPLHF
NA,TRBJ1-1,NA,TRBV5-5,TGTGCCAGCAGCGACATGCACACTGAAGCTTTCTTT,CASSDMHTEAFF
NA,TRBJ1-2,TRBD1,TRBV5-1,TGCGCCAGCAGCTTGGGACAGGGAAATGGCTACACCTTC,CASSLGQGNGYTF
NA,TRBJ2-3,NA,TRBV7-2,TGTGCCAGCAGCTCTTATTCAGATACGCAGTATTTT,CASSSYSDTQYF
NA,TRBJ2-2,TRBD1,TRBV25-1,TGTGCCAGCAGTCCCCAGGGGGCTCCCGGGGAGCTGTTTTTT,CASSPQGAPGELFF
NA,TRBJ2-7,NA,TRBV5-1,TGCGCCAGCAGCCCTACCTTCGGGGAGATCGCCTACGAGCAGTACTTC,CASSPTFGEIAYEQYF
NA,TRBJ2-7,NA,TRBV18,TGTGCCAGCTCACTTCTCGGGGTAAACTACGAGCAGTACTTC,CASSLLGVNYEQYF
once,TRBJ2-7,NA,TRBV4-1,TGCGCCAGCAGCCAAGAGGGACGGGGGACCTACGAGCAGTACTTC,CASSQEGRGTYEQYF